This is a list of T cell receptor beta chains from one sample in a study of beta chain features in type 1 diabetes. Using immunoSEQ multiplex PCR, the repertoire was profiled, and TCRdb retains in-frame clones only, with some absent. Of approximately 170,000 clones in the sample, less than 9.5% were seen once. The sequencing input was central memory CD4+ T cells from blood. The origin of the receptors is a woman aged 40 to 49 with type 1 diabetes. Both conserved end residues are part of each CDR3. A D gene is named only where the DNA matches it firmly. Not all rows give a size; the values are once, few, many and, for expanded clones, a class.

j_call clone_size v_call d_call cdr3_nt cdr3_aa
TRBJ1-2 NA TRBV4-3 TRBD1 TGCGCCAGCAGCCAAGAGACAGGGGGGTATGGCTACACCTTC CASSQETGGYGYTF
TRBJ2-2 few TRBV9 TRBD1 TGTGCCAGCAGCGGTGTGACAGGGACCACCGGGGAGCTGTTTTTT CASSGVTGTTGELFF
TRBJ2-1 NA TRBV5-6 TRBD2 TGTGCCAGCAGCTTGCCCTCGGGGGGTCAGTTCTTC CASSLPSGGQFF
TRBJ2-3 few TRBV7-9 NA TGTGCCAGCAGCAGGGGCGGAGGCACAGATACGCAGTATTTT CASSRGGGTDTQYF
TRBJ1-1 few TRBV7-2 NA TGTGCCAGCAGCCCCTCCGGCAGGCTTGGGACTGAAGCTTTCTTT CASSPSGRLGTEAFF
TRBJ1-1 NA TRBV27 TRBD1 TGTGCCAGCAGTTTTAGGGTACAGGGGGCTCGGACTGAAGCTTTCTTT CASSFRVQGARTEAFF
TRBJ2-7 few TRBV7-2 TRBD1 TGTGCCAGCAGCCCCCGGGACAGGGGGTTCTACGAGCAGTACTTC CASSPRDRGFYEQYF
TRBJ1-5 few TRBV10-2 NA TGCGCCAGCAGCCGCCAACAGGGCGAGGGTCAGCCCCAGCATTTT CASSRQQGEGQPQHF
TRBJ1-5 few TRBV28 TRBD1 TGTGCCAGCAGTTTTGTTACAGGGGGCGGCAATCAGCCCCAGCATTTT CASSFVTGGGNQPQHF
TRBJ1-2 NA TRBV5-5 TRBD1 TGTGCCAGCAGCTTATCGACCGGGACAGGCGGCTACACCTTC CASSLSTGTGGYTF
TRBJ1-6 few TRBV28 NA TGTGCCAGCAGCCCACGGCCCGGTCGAGGGAGCTCCTATAATTCACCCCTCCACTTT CASSPRPGRGSSYNSPLHF
TRBJ1-4 NA TRBV5-5 NA TGTGCCAGCACCCCGGTCTTAACTAATGAAAAACTGTTTTTT CASTPVLTNEKLFF
TRBJ1-2 few TRBV15 NA TGTGCCACCAGCACGAGTCCAGGGGTGTCTGGCTACACCTTC CATSTSPGVSGYTF
TRBJ2-2 few TRBV18 NA TGTGCCAGCTCACCTACTAGCCGGCCGAACACCGGGGAGCTGTTTTTT CASSPTSRPNTGELFF
TRBJ2-5 few TRBV13 NA TGTGCCAGCAGCCCTCCCCCCCCGGGGACCCAGTACTTC CASSPPPPGTQYF